This T cell receptor beta chain was identified in a study of identifying expanded T cells in peripheral blood. As concerns this clone: The antigen is undetermined.

V was clipped by 6 bases and J by 8 bases; unmatched bases: 14. Germline V gene lookup returns CDR1 MDHEN and CDR2 SYDVKM. This CDR3 has 16 residues. Collection occurred without any documented infections or immune events in donors. Study-level results: Clone count variance between roughly 2-week samples rose with total template count. About 1.2 clones differed between technical replicates, versus approximately 17 and 20 over time.

Sequenced by immunoSEQ multiplex PCR; TCRdb stores in-frame clones only, minus some. The sample carries around 82,000 clones, around 84% recorded once. The clonotype comes from a person between 18 and 70 years old in good health. Material for sequencing was blood. The J gene is TRBJ1-4, the V gene TRBV28; 8 nucleotides line up with TRBD1. This CDR3 is CASRDRVAFLDEKLFF. CDR3 sequence (DNA): TGTGCCAGCAGGGACAGGGTAGCCTTCTTAGACGAAAAACTGTTTTTT.